The following is a T cell receptor (beta chain) sequence with its context. The antigen is undetermined. Using immunoSEQ multiplex PCR, the repertoire was profiled, and TCRdb retains in-frame clones only, with some absent. The table has about 82,000 clones, 90% to 95% seen once. The data belong to a study of cytomegalovirus exposure and HLA in healthy donors. Notes on the study in general: TCR beta chains numbering more than 150 were designated cytomegalovirus-associated.

Germline CDR1 SGHRS, CDR2 YFSETQ. The CDR3 contains 13 residues. V lost 5 bases to trimming and J lost 6 bases; unmatched junction nucleotides: 8. The V gene is TRBV5-1, the J gene TRBJ2-7; 7 bases agree with TRBD1. The clonotype was recovered from a man younger than 30 in good health and CMV-seronegative. The source material was PBMCs. CDR3 region: CASSLDRVSEQYF. The CDR3 DNA is TGCGCCAGCAGTCTCGACAGGGTAAGCGAGCAGTACTTC.